This T cell receptor (beta chain) was sequenced during a study of T cell repertoires in cytomegalovirus infection. Findings and limits, study-wide: In two of eight donors, the top clonotype was HLA-C-restricted CMV-specific.

TCRdb reanalysed the reads using MiXCR and keeps one entry per CDR3 protein. The sample consists of around 89,000 distinct CDR3 sequences, less than 30% of them appearing once. This clonotype came up many times. Antigen unknown. Germline values: CDR1 SGHAT, CDR2 FQDESV (reference sequence). Trimming removed 0 bases from V and 4 bases from J, with 6 bases in between. The CDR3 has 13 residues. The receptor was derived from a human donor in good health (CMV status not recorded). Some clones in this sample may be carry-over from other donors' samples. The J gene is TRBJ1-1, the V gene TRBV11-1, with unresolved D. The sample here was CD8+ T cells from cultured PBMCs, taken from culture after CMV antigen stimulation. CDR3 in DNA: TGTGCCAGCAGCTTAGCTGACCCCACTGAAGCTTTCTTT. It encodes CASSLADPTEAFF.